This record covers a single T cell receptor beta chain. The data originate from a study of control samples from healthy donors and cancer patients. TCRdb keeps only in-frame clones here, not all; method: immunoSEQ multiplex PCR. Of fewer than 120,000 clones in the sample, roughly 88% were seen once. Sequencing was performed on PBMCs. The TCR comes from a woman in her sixties with lung cancer.

The CDR3 DNA reads as TGTGCCAGCAGTTACTCCCTCGGGACAGATGAAAAACTGTTTTTT. This translates into CASSYSLGTDEKLFF. V usage is TRBV6-2 or TRBV6-3 and J usage is TRBJ1-4, with TRBD1 identical over 7 bases. The germline CDR1 and CDR2 sequences are MNHEY and SVGEGT. This CDR3 is 15 amino acids long. The V segment lost 0 bases and the J segment 6 bases; nucleotides outside the gene matches: 4.